A selection of T cell receptor beta chains follows, all from one sample in a study of pediatric ulcerative colitis. TCRdb keeps only in-frame clones here, not all; method: immunoSEQ multiplex PCR. The sample shows over 45,000 clones, 78% of them seen only once. The specimen was gut tissue. The receptors were sampled from a girl between 5 and 17 years old with moderate ulcerative colitis. CDR3s include the opening cysteine and the closing phenylalanine or tryptophan. Each record gives: V gene, clone size, D gene, J gene, CDR3 DNA, CDR3 protein. The D gene is left open where the match is weak. Clone size is not always given. Where it is, it says once, few, many or a class for expanded clones.

>TRBV2|-|-|TRBJ2-6
TGTGCCAGCAATTATCTCTCTGGGGCCAACGTCCTGACTTTC
CASNYLSGANVLTF
>TRBV4-2|-|-|TRBJ1-1
TGTGCCAGCAGCCCGCGCCACGGCAGCACCACTGAAGCTTTCTTT
CASSPRHGSTTEAFF
>TRBV19|once|TRBD2|TRBJ2-7
TGTGCCAGTAGTACCCTAGCGGGAGGCTACGAGCAGTACTTC
CASSTLAGGYEQYF
>TRBV30|-|-|TRBJ2-5
TGTGCCTGGAGCCCCTCCCTCCGAGGTGTGACCCAGTACTTC
CAWSPSLRGVTQYF
>TRBV5-5|-|TRBD2|TRBJ2-3
TGTGCCAGCAGCTATAGCGGGGGGGCCCCAGATACGCAGTATTTT
CASSYSGGAPDTQYF
>TRBV30|-|-|TRBJ1-1
TGTGCCTGGAGTGCATCAGGTACGATGAACACTGAAGCTTTCTTT
CAWSASGTMNTEAFF
>TRBV18|-|-|TRBJ1-1
TGTGCCAGCTCACCATCTGCACTCGAAGCTTTCTTT
CASSPSALEAFF
>TRBV4-3|-|-|TRBJ1-2
TGCGCCAGCAGCCAAGAACAGGGAGCGAGCTACACCTTC
CASSQEQGASYTF
>TRBV4-2|-|-|TRBJ1-2
TGTGCCAGCAGCCAAGAGTCCAGCGGAAGGTTCTATGGCTACACCTTC
CASSQESSGRFYGYTF
>TRBV14|-|-|TRBJ2-5
TGTGCCAGCAGCCAAGGCACGGGCCAGACCCAGTACTTC
CASSQGTGQTQYF
>TRBV10-1|few|-|TRBJ2-7
TGCGCCAGCAGTGAGAGAAGCGGATACGAGCAGTACTTC
CASSERSGYEQYF
>TRBV29-1|-|-|TRBJ1-1
TGCAGCGTTCCTGGCGCAGGGATGAACACTGAAGCTTTCTTT
CSVPGAGMNTEAFF
>TRBV13|-|TRBD2|TRBJ2-1
TGTGCCAGCAGCTTCGCAACTACTAGCGGGATCAGTGAGCAGTTCTTC
CASSFATTSGISEQFF
>TRBV28|-|TRBD2|TRBJ2-5
TGTGCCAGCAGCCCCCGTGGCCTAGCGGATCAAGAGACCCAGTACTTC
CASSPRGLADQETQYF
>TRBV28|once|TRBD1|TRBJ2-7
TGTGCCAGCTGGACAGGGGTAGGCTACGAGCAGTACTTC
CASWTGVGYEQYF
>TRBV7-6|-|-|TRBJ1-3
TGTGCCAGCAGCTTAGGGGCCAGGCGGGGGTTTCCTGGAAACACCATATATTTT
CASSLGARRGFPGNTIYF
>TRBV7-3|-|-|TRBJ2-2
TGTGCCAGCAGCTTGGGCCTGGGGAACACCGGGGAGCTGTTTTTT
CASSLGLGNTGELFF
>TRBV21-1|-|-|TRBJ1-2
TGTGCCAGCAGCATTGAGACTGGCTACACCTTC
CASSIETGYTF
>TRBV29-1|once|TRBD1|TRBJ1-1
TGCAGCGCTGGGACAGGGACTATGAACACTGAAGCTTTCTTT
CSAGTGTMNTEAFF
>TRBV4-2|-|-|TRBJ1-1
TGTGCCAGCAGCCAAGGGAGAATGACTGAAGCTTTCTTT
CASSQGRMTEAFF
>TRBV29-1|-|-|TRBJ1-2
TGCAGCGTTGGGGCCGTGGGCGGCGGGTATGGCTACACCTTC
CSVGAVGGGYGYTF
>TRBV6-1|-|TRBD2|TRBJ2-1
TGTGCCAGCAGTGACTCCGCGGGGGGGCGTGAGCAGTTCTTC
CASSDSAGGREQFF
>TRBV6-1|few|-|TRBJ1-5
TGTGCCAGCAGCGCCGGGATGCTTAGCAATCAGCCCCAGCATTTT
CASSAGMLSNQPQHF
>TRBV11-2|-|-|TRBJ1-1
TGTGCCAGCAGCTTAGATAACCAGTTAGGTAGAAAAGCTTTCTTT
CASSLDNQLGRKAFF
>TRBV21-1|-|-|TRBJ2-3
TGTGCCAGCAGAATTGGGGGAGATACGCAGTATTTT
CASRIGGDTQYF
>TRBV11-1|-|TRBD1|TRBJ2-7
TGTGCCAGCAGCTTAGGCCCCGGGACAGGGTTAACCGAGCAGTACTTC
CASSLGPGTGLTEQYF
>TRBV10-2|-|-|TRBJ2-7
TGCGCCAGCCTATCGGGCGGCACTACCTACGAGCAGTACTTC
CASLSGGTTYEQYF
>TRBV5-1|-|-|TRBJ2-1
TGCGCCAGCAGCTCGGGAGTACTTGAGCAGTTCTTC
CASSSGVLEQFF
>TRBV5-1|-|TRBD2|TRBJ2-1
TGCGCCAGCAGCGTTGGCCAGGGTGAGGGAGGGAGGCAGTTCTTC
CASSVGQGEGGRQFF
>TRBV18|-|-|TRBJ2-7
TGTGCCAGCTCACCTATCCAGGGAAGCCACGAGCAGTACTTC
CASSPIQGSHEQYF